This is a list of T cell receptor beta chains from one sample in a study of blood T cell repertoires in COVID-19. Clones were read by immunoSEQ multiplex PCR, and TCRdb kept only the in-frame ones, dropping some. The table shows roughly 330,000 clones, with roughly 87% occurring only once. Sequenced: peripheral blood. Source of these receptors: a man aged 25-40 years with COVID-19, enrolled during active disease. Each CDR3 is given with its conserved first and last residue.

TRBV18,TRBJ2-6,CASSTPGTGGSGANVLTF
TRBV6-5,TRBJ1-1,CASSYAGDTEAFF
TRBV10-3,TRBJ2-3,CASYRGLAGPDTQYF
TRBV7-2,TRBJ2-5,CASSLGQGVGQETQYF
TRBV6-6,TRBJ2-7,CASSQGTSGSRQYF
TRBV7-9,TRBJ1-2,CASSIAGTGPYGYTF
TRBV25-1,TRBJ2-3,CASSDPTSTDTQYF
TRBV2,TRBJ2-7,CASSSLAGPSYEQYF
TRBV3-1/TRBV3-2,TRBJ1-5,CASSPSGGVDNQPQHF
TRBV4-2,TRBJ1-5,CASSQDLAGRKPQHF
TRBV27,TRBJ1-4,CASSPYRFPVEKLFF
TRBV6-5,TRBJ1-5,CASRGTYNQPQHF
TRBV2,TRBJ1-4,CASKAGGPSNPIEKLFF
TRBV18,TRBJ1-2,CASSPRSSWEGDYGYTF
TRBV5-4,TRBJ2-2,CASSLPRGIGAGELFF
TRBV28,TRBJ1-1,CASSLWGAQNTEAFF
TRBV3-1/TRBV3-2,TRBJ1-1,CATAGGIGTEAFF
TRBV29-1,TRBJ2-3,CSVEGRLAPSTQYF